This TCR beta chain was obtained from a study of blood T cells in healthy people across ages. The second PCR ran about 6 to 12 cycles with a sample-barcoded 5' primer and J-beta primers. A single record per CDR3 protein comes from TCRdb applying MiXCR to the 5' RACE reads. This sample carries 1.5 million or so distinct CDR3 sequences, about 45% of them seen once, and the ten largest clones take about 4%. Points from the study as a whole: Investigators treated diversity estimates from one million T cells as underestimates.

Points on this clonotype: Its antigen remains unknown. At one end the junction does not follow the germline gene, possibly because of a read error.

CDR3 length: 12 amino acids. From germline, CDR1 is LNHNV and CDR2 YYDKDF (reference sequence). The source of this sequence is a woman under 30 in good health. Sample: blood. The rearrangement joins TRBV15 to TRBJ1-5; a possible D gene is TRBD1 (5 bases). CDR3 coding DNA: TGTGCCACCGGCAGGGTCAATCAGCCCCAGCATTTT. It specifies CATGRVNQPQHF.